This T cell receptor (beta chain) appears in the sequencing data of a study of blood T cell repertoires in COVID-19. Notes on this clone: The junction departs from the called germline gene at one end, perhaps through a read error.

TCRdb's table, derived via immunoSEQ multiplex PCR, lists solely in-frame clones and lacks some. This repertoire shows about 370,000 clones, 85% to 90% found once; its top ten account for around 7%. The CDR3 extends over 17 amino acids. Germline V lookup: CDR1 SEHNR, CDR2 FQNEAQ (reference sequence). The receptor was isolated from a young man with active or convalescent COVID-19. Material for sequencing was peripheral blood. The chain has TRBV7-9 and TRBJ2-6, with TRBD1 matching over 7 bases. This CDR3 is CASSSPGQSSGANVLTF. Written as DNA, the CDR3 is TGTGCCAGCAGCTCCCCGGGACAGAGCTCTGGGGCCAACGTGCTGACTTTC.